A selection of T cell receptor beta chains follows, all from one sample in a study of blood T cell repertoires in COVID-19. Some clones are missing from TCRdb's copy, which holds only in-frame ones; the method was immunoSEQ multiplex PCR. This sample has about 340,000 clones, with 88% found just once. Material for sequencing was peripheral blood. Receptors originate from a woman in her sixties or seventies with COVID-19, enrolled during active disease. Both conserved end residues are part of each CDR3. Fields, in order: J gene, clone size, V gene, D gene, CDR3 DNA, CDR3 protein. D genes are given only for firm matches. Rows may omit the clone size; those that give it use once, few, many or a size class.

>TRBJ1-1|few|TRBV6-5|TRBD1
TGTGCCAGCAGTTACTCGGGACAGGGAGCTTATGAAGCTTTCTTT
CASSYSGQGAYEAFF
>TRBJ1-2|NA|TRBV28|NA
TGTGCCAGCAGTCCCCGATTCCTTAAGGGGCGAGGGGGTGGCTACACCTTC
CASSPRFLKGRGGGYTF
>TRBJ2-1|NA|TRBV7-2|TRBD2
TGTGCCAGCAGCCCTCCGGGACTAGCGGGGCAGAATGAGCAGTTCTTC
CASSPPGLAGQNEQFF
>TRBJ1-6|once|TRBV6-2/TRBV6-3|TRBD1
TGTGCCAGCAGCCGTCCCGGGACAGGGTTCGGGGATTCACCCCTCCACTTT
CASSRPGTGFGDSPLHF
>TRBJ1-6|NA|TRBV7-9|NA
TGTGCCAGCAGTCCAGGAAATAATTCACCCCTCCACTTT
CASSPGNNSPLHF
>TRBJ1-2|NA|TRBV10-3|NA
TGTGCCATCAGTGGGGAGGGGACCTATGGCTACACCTTC
CAISGEGTYGYTF
>TRBJ2-3|NA|TRBV5-1|TRBD2
TGCGCCAGCAGCCCCACGGGGGGGTTCACAGATACGCAGTATTTT
CASSPTGGFTDTQYF
>TRBJ2-5|NA|TRBV10-3|TRBD2
TGTGCCATACAGCGGGGGCAACAAGAGACCCAGTACTTC
CAIQRGQQETQYF
>TRBJ2-2|once|TRBV4-2|TRBD2
TGTGCCAGCAGCCAGAATAGCGGGGCGAACACCGGGGAGCTGTTTTTT
CASSQNSGANTGELFF
>TRBJ2-7|NA|TRBV6-5|NA
TGTGCCAGCACCGGACACTCCTACGAGCAGTACTTC
CASTGHSYEQYF
>TRBJ2-7|NA|TRBV6-5|NA
TGTGCCAGCAGTTACGCGGGGGCCTTCTACGAGCAGTACTTC
CASSYAGAFYEQYF
>TRBJ1-2|NA|TRBV9|NA
TGTGCCAGCAGTAAGTCGGACAACAACTATGGCTACACCTTC
CASSKSDNNYGYTF
>TRBJ1-1|NA|TRBV9|NA
TGTGCCAGCAGCGTAGGAGGGCTTTTCACTGAAGCTTTCTTT
CASSVGGLFTEAFF
>TRBJ2-7|NA|TRBV7-9|TRBD2
TGTGCCAGCAGCTCCTCTAGCGGGTTTCCCTACGAGCAGTACTTC
CASSSSSGFPYEQYF
>TRBJ1-2|NA|TRBV5-1|NA
TGCGCCAGCAGCTTGGTCCGGGGGGGAGATGGCTACACCTTC
CASSLVRGGDGYTF
>TRBJ1-6|NA|TRBV21-1|NA
TGTGCCAGCAGCGACAGCAGGGGACATTATAATTCACCCCTCCACTTT
CASSDSRGHYNSPLHF
>TRBJ1-4|NA|TRBV19|NA
TGTGCCAGTAGTCCCGGGGGGAGAAAGATTGAAAAACTGTTTTTT
CASSPGGRKIEKLFF
>TRBJ2-1|once|TRBV5-4|TRBD2
TGTGCCAGCACCACTCTCGGACTAGCGGGGGGGAATGAGCAGTTCTTC
CASTTLGLAGGNEQFF
>TRBJ1-4|NA|TRBV6-6|TRBD1
TGTGCCAGCAGTTTCCCGGACAGGGTTAATGAAAAACTGTTTTTT
CASSFPDRVNEKLFF
>TRBJ1-3|NA|TRBV5-7|TRBD1
TGTGCCAGCAGCTTGGCCGTGGGGACAGACTCTGGAAACACCATATATTTT
CASSLAVGTDSGNTIYF
>TRBJ2-2|NA|TRBV5-5|NA
TGTGCCAGCAGCTTTCTCCCCGTCGGGGAAACCGGGGAGCTGTTTTTT
CASSFLPVGETGELFF
>TRBJ1-6|NA|TRBV6-6|NA
TGTGCCAGCTCTATTAGTGTCATTTCACCCCTCCACTTT
CASSISVISPLHF
>TRBJ2-5|NA|TRBV29-1|TRBD2
TGCAGCGGCCAGACTAGCCCAGCCGGGGAGACCCAGTACTTC
CSGQTSPAGETQYF
>TRBJ1-1|once|TRBV4-1|NA
TGCGCCAGCAGACAATGGGCAGGGGTTGAAGCTTTCTTT
CASRQWAGVEAFF
>TRBJ2-6|NA|TRBV9|NA
TGTGCCAGCAGCGTAAGGGGCGGTGAACACTCTGGGGCCAACGTCCTGACTTTC
CASSVRGGEHSGANVLTF
>TRBJ1-2|NA|TRBV6-5|NA
TGTGCCAGCAGGGTAGATGACAGGCCTAACTATGGCTACACCTTC
CASRVDDRPNYGYTF
>TRBJ1-1|NA|TRBV2|TRBD1
TGTGCCAGCAGTGAAGATACGACAGGGGGTAGGACTTTCTTT
CASSEDTTGGRTFF
>TRBJ1-1|NA|TRBV9|TRBD1
TGTGCCAGCAGCGGGCGACAGGGTTACGCGGGTGACACTGAAGCTTTCTTT
CASSGRQGYAGDTEAFF
>TRBJ1-5|NA|TRBV9|NA
TGTGCCAGCAGCGTAGGGGCAGGTATCATGCCCCAGCATTTT
CASSVGAGIMPQHF
>TRBJ1-2|NA|TRBV6-5|TRBD1
TGTGCCAGCAGTTACTCGAGAGGGGGCAACTATGGCTACACCTTC
CASSYSRGGNYGYTF
>TRBJ1-6|NA|TRBV18|TRBD1
TGTGCCAGCTCAAGGGACAGGGGAAGCTCCTATAATTCACCCCTCCACTTT
CASSRDRGSSYNSPLHF
>TRBJ2-7|NA|TRBV7-9|NA
TGTGCCAGCAGCTCCCCGGTATCCCCGGTGGCGGACAGCTACGAGCAGTACTTC
CASSSPVSPVADSYEQYF
>TRBJ2-1|NA|TRBV20-1|NA
TGCAGTGCTAGTGGTGGGATAGGATTAGGGGATGAGCAGTTCTTC
CSASGGIGLGDEQFF
>TRBJ2-7|NA|TRBV18|NA
TGTGCCAGCTCACCAGGGACAAGCTCCTACGAGCAGTACTTC
CASSPGTSSYEQYF
>TRBJ2-7|few|TRBV7-9|NA
TGTGCCAGCAGGCCCCCACTAGCTTTCGAGCAGTACTTC
CASRPPLAFEQYF
>TRBJ2-4|NA|TRBV5-1|TRBD2
TGCGCCAGCAGCTCCCCGGGACTAGCGGGGTCCTGGGAAAACATTCAGTACTTC
CASSSPGLAGSWENIQYF
>TRBJ1-1|NA|TRBV12-3/TRBV12-4|NA
TGTGCCAGCAGTTTGGCAGGGTTCACTGAAGCTTTCTTT
CASSLAGFTEAFF
>TRBJ1-4|NA|TRBV29-1|NA
TGCAGCGTATCAGGGGATGGCCCAACTAATGAAAAACTGTTTTTT
CSVSGDGPTNEKLFF
>TRBJ1-3|NA|TRBV5-1|NA
TGCGCCAGCAGCTTGGAAGGCGCCAGGAAGGGAAACACCATATATTTT
CASSLEGARKGNTIYF
>TRBJ2-7|NA|TRBV5-1|TRBD1
TGCGCCAGCAGCTTAGGACAGGGGACAAGCGAGCAGTACTTC
CASSLGQGTSEQYF
>TRBJ1-6|NA|TRBV10-1|NA
TGCGCCAGCAGTGCAGGGAATAATTCACCCCTCCACTTT
CASSAGNNSPLHF
>TRBJ1-6|NA|TRBV18|NA
TGTGCCAGCTCACCGAGGGGACTCTCAGATCAACCCCTCCACTTT
CASSPRGLSDQPLHF